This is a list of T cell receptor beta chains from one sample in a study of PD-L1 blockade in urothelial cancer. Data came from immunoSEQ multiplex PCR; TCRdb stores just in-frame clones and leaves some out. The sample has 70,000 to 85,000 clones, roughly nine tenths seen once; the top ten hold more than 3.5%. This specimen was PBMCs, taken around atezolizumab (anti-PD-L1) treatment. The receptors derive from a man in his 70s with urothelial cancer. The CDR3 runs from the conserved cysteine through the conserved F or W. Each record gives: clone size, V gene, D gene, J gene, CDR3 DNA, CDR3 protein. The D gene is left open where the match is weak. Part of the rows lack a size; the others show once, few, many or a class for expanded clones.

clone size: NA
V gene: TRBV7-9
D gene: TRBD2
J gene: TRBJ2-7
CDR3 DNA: TGTGCCAGCAGCCCAGCGGGTTTAGCGGGAGAATCCTTCTACGAGCAGTACTTC
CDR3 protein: CASSPAGLAGESFYEQYF

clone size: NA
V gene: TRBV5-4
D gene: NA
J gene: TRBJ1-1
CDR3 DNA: TGTGCCAGCAGCTCCCCGGGACTCGGGAACACTGAAGCTTTCTTT
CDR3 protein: CASSSPGLGNTEAFF

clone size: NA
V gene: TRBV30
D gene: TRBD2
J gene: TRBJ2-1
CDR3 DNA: TGTGCCTGGAGCTACCGGCGGGCTAGCGGGAGGGCCAATGAGCAGTTCTTC
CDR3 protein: CAWSYRRASGRANEQFF

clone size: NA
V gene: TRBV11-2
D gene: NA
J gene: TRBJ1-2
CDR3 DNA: TGTGCCAGCAGCTCCACAGGAAGATATGGCTACACCTTC
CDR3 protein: CASSSTGRYGYTF

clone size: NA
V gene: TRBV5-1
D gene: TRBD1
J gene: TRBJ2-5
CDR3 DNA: TGCGCCAGCAGCACCGGGACAGGGGGCGTGGAGACCCAGTACTTC
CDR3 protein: CASSTGTGGVETQYF

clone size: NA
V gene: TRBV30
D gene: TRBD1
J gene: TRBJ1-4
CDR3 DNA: TGTGCCTGGAGGGCCGGACAGGGAATCGTTAGCCGTAATGAAAAACTGTTTTTT
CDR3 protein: CAWRAGQGIVSRNEKLFF

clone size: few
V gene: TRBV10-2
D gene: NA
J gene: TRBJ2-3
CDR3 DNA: TGCGCCAGCAGTGAGTCGATATCGGCCCCAGGGGCAGATACGCAGTATTTT
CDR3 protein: CASSESISAPGADTQYF

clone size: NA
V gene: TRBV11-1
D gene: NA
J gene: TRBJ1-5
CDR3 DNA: TGTGCCAGCAGCATGGACAGACTCAATCAGCCCCAGCATTTT
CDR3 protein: CASSMDRLNQPQHF

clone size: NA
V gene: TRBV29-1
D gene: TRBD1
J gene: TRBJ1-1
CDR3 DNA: TGCAGCGCCGGACACGGGACAGGGGGAGCTGAAGCTTTCTTT
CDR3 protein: CSAGHGTGGAEAFF

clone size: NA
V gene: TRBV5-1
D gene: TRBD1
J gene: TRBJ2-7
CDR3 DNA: TGCGCCAGCAGCTTGTGGACAGGGGGCGCAGGATCGGACTACGAGCAGTACTTC
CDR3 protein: CASSLWTGGAGSDYEQYF

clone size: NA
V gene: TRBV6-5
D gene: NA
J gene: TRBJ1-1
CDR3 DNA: TGTGCCAGCAGCCTAGGGGTTCTTACTGAAGCTTTCTTT
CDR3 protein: CASSLGVLTEAFF

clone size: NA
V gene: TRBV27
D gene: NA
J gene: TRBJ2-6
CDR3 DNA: TGTGCCAGCAGCCCCCGTACTAGCTCTGGGGCCAACGTCCTGACTTTC
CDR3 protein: CASSPRTSSGANVLTF

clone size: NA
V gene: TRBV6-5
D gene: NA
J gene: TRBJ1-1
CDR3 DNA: TGTGCCAGCAGTTTACAGGGCACACTCGAAGCTTTCTTT
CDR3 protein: CASSLQGTLEAFF

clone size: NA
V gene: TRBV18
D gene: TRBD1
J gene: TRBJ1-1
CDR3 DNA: TGTGCCAGCTCACCACGAACAGGGGGCACAGGGAACACTGAAGCTTTCTTT
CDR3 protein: CASSPRTGGTGNTEAFF

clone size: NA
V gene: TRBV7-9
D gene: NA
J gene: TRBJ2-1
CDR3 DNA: TGTGCCAGCAGCGTGGACACAAATGAGCAGTTCTTC
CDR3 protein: CASSVDTNEQFF

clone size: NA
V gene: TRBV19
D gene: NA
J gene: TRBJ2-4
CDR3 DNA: TGTGCCAGTAGTATGGTGGCGACGGGACAACCCGCGAGGGTTCAGTACTTC
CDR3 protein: CASSMVATGQPARVQYF

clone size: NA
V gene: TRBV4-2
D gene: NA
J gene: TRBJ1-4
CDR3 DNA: TGTGCCAGCAGCCAAGATAATGTTGGCAGTTTTAATGAAAAACTGTTTTTT
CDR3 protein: CASSQDNVGSFNEKLFF

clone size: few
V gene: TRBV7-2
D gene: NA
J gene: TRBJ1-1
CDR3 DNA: TGTGCCAGCAGCCTCGATCTAGGCGGGAACACTGAAGCTTTCTTT
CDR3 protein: CASSLDLGGNTEAFF

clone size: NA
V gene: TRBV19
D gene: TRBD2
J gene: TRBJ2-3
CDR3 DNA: TGTGCCAGTAGTACCCACGGACTAGCGGGATCAGATACGCAGTATTTT
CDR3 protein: CASSTHGLAGSDTQYF

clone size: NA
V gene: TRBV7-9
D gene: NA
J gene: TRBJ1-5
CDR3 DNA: TGTGCCAGCAGCTTAGGAGGCAGCCAGCCCCAGCATTTT
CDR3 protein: CASSLGGSQPQHF

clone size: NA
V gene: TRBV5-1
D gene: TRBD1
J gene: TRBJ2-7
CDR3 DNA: TGCGCCAGCAGCTTTCAGGGGGAATACGAGCAGTACTTC
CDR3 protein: CASSFQGEYEQYF

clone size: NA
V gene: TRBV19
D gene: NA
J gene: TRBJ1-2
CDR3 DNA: TGTGCCAGTGCGGATACGGGGGTCTATGGCTACACCTTC
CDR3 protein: CASADTGVYGYTF

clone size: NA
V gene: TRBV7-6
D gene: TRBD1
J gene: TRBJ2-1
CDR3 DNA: TGTGCCAGCAGCTTTCTCTCGACAGGGGACAATGAGCAGTTCTTC
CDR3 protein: CASSFLSTGDNEQFF

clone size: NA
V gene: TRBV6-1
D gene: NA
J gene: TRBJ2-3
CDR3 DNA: TGTGCCAGCAGTGGTTGGACTGGAGTGATGAATACGCAGTATTTT
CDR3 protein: CASSGWTGVMNTQYF

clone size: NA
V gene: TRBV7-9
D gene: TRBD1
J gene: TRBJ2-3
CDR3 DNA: TGTGCCAGCAGCTTAAGGGTAGGGACAGGACGCACAGATACGCAGTATTTT
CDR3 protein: CASSLRVGTGRTDTQYF

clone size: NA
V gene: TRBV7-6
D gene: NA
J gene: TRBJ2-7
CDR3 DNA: TGTGCCAGCAGCTTAGAGGGGTCTGCCTACGAGCAGTACTTC
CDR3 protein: CASSLEGSAYEQYF

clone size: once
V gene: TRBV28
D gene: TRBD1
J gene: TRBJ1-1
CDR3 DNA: TGTGCCAGCAGTGAGCCGGGACAGGGGAGGAACACTGAAGCTTTCTTT
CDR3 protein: CASSEPGQGRNTEAFF

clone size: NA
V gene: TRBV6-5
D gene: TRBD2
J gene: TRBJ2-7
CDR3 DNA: TGTGCCAGCACCGGGACTAGGGGCTCCTACGAGCAGTACTTC
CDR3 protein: CASTGTRGSYEQYF

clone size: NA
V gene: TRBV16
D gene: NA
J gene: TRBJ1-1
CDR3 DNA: TGTGCCAGCAGCCAGAACAGGGCGAGTACTGAAGCTTTCTTT
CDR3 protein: CASSQNRASTEAFF

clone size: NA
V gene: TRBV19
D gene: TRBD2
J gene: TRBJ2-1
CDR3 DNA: TGTGCCAGTAGTATACGAGGGCGGACTAGCGGGAGGGATGTTGAGCAGTTCTTC
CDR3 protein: CASSIRGRTSGRDVEQFF

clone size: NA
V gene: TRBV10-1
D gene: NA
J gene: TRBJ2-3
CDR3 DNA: TGCGCCAGCAGTCCGCGGGGCACAGATACGCAGTATTTT
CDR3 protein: CASSPRGTDTQYF

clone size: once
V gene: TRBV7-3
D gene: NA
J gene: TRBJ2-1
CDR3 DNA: TGTGCCAGCAGCTTAAGGGCCCCCTCCTACAATGAGCAGTTCTTC
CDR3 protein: CASSLRAPSYNEQFF

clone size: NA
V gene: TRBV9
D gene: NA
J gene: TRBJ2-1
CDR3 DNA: TGTGCCAGCAGCGTGCAGGGAAGCTCCTACAATGAGCAGTTCTTC
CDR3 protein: CASSVQGSSYNEQFF

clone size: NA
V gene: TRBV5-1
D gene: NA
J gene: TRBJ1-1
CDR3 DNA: TGCGCCAGCAGCTTGGGATTTGGGCTTGAAGCTTTCTTT
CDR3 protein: CASSLGFGLEAFF

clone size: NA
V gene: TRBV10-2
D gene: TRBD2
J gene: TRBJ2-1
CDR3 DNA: TGCGCCAGCAGTGACCGGACTAGCGGGAGGGCCCGTTTGGATGAGCAGTTCTTC
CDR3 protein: CASSDRTSGRARLDEQFF

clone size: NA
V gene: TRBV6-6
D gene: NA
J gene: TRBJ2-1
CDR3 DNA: TGTGCCAGCAGTACCGACAGGTACAATGAGCAGTTCTTC
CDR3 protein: CASSTDRYNEQFF

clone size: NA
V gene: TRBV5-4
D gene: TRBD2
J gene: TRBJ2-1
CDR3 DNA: TGTGCCAGCAGTTTTGGGGGAGGGGCCTATGAGCAGTTCTTC
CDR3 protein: CASSFGGGAYEQFF

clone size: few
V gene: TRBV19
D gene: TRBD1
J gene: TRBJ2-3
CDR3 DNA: TGTGCCACCTCACAGGGGGGCAACACAGATACGCAGTATTTT
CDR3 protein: CATSQGGNTDTQYF

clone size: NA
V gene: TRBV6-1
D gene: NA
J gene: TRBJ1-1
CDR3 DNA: TGTGCCAGCAGTGAATCGGGATTACTTGAAGCTTTCTTT
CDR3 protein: CASSESGLLEAFF

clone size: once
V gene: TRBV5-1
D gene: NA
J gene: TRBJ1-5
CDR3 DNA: TGCGCCAGCAGCTTGGAGGGGGGGCACAATCAGCCCCAGCATTTT
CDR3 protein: CASSLEGGHNQPQHF

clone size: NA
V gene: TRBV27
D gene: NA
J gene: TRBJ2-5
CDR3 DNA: TGTGCCAGCAGTTTAGGCAGGCATTTGTACTTC
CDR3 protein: CASSLGRHLYF

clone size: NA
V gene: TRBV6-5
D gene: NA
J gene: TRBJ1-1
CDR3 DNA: TGTGCCAGCATCCCCGGCCGGTTCGGGGGCACTGAAGCTTTCTTT
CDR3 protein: CASIPGRFGGTEAFF

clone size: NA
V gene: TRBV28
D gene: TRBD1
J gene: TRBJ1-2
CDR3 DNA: TGTGCCAGCAGATCTACAGGGGTGGATGGCTACACCTTC
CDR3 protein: CASRSTGVDGYTF

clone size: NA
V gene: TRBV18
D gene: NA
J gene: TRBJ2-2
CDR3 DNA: TGTGCCAGCTCACCGAAAACTAGGGGGGAGCTGTTTTTT
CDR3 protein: CASSPKTRGELFF

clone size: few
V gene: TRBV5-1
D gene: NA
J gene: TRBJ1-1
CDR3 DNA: TGCGCCAGCAGCTTTTTCCGGGACACTGAAGCTTTCTTT
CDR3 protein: CASSFFRDTEAFF

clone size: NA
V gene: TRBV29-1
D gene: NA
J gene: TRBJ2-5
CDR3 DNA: TGCAGCGTTGAGGCCCCGGGGGAGACCCAGTACTTC
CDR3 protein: CSVEAPGETQYF

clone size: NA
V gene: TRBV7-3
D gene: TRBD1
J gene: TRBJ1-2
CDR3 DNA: TGTGCCAGCAGCTTAACCGTCTCGACAGGGACCTATGGCTACACCTTC
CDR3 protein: CASSLTVSTGTYGYTF

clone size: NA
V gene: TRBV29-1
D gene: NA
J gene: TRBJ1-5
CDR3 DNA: TGCAGCGTCGCTGACGGAGGTAACCAGCCCCAGCATTTT
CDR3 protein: CSVADGGNQPQHF

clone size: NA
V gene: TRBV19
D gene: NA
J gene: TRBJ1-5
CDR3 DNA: TGTGCCAGTCACACCCCTGGGAGGGGTAGCAATCAGCCCCAGCATTTT
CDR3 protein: CASHTPGRGSNQPQHF

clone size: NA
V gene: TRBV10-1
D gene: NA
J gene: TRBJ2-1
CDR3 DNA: TGCGCCAGCCAGCGGGACAACTCCTACAATGAGCAGTTCTTC
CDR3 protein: CASQRDNSYNEQFF

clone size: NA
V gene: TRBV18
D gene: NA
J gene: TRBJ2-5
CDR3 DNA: TGTGCCAGCTCACCTCAGGGCCTCACCCAAGAGACCCAGTACTTC
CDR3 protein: CASSPQGLTQETQYF

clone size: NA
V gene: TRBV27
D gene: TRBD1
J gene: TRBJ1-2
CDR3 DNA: TGTGCCAGCAAAATACAGGGGGCCTTTTTCTATGGCTACACCTTC
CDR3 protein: CASKIQGAFFYGYTF

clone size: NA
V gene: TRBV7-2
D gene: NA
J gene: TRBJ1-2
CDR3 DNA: TGTGCCAGCAGCTTAGAAGCGGGCTATGGCTACACCTTC
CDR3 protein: CASSLEAGYGYTF

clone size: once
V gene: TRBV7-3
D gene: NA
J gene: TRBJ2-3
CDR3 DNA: TGTGCCAGCAGCTTATATCGAGAACATACGCAGTATTTT
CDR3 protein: CASSLYREHTQYF

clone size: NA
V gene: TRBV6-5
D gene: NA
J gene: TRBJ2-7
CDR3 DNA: TGTGCCAGCAGAGTCAGCGGATCAGCCTACGAGCAGTACTTC
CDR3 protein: CASRVSGSAYEQYF

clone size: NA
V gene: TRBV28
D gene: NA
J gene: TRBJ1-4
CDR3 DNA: TGTGCCAGCAGTTTAAGGGGTGAAAAACTGTTTTTT
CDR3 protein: CASSLRGEKLFF

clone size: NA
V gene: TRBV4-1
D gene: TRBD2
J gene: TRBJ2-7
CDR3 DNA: TGCGCCAGCAGCCAAGATGAGGGACTAGCGGGAGGGGAGCAGTACTTC
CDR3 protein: CASSQDEGLAGGEQYF

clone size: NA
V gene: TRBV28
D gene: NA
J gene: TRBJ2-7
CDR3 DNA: TGTGCCAGCTATGGCGGCCCCTCCTACGAGCAGTACTTC
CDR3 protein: CASYGGPSYEQYF

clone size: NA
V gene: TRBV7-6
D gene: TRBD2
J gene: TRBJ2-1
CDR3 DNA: TGTGCCAGCAGCTTGGGGACTAGCGGGAGTATACGGTCCTACAATGAGCAGTTCTTC
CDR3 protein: CASSLGTSGSIRSYNEQFF